The rows below give T cell receptor beta chains drawn from one sample of a study of T cells in Graves' hyperthyroidism and ophthalmopathy. TCRdb itself ran the multiplex PCR reads through MiXCR, one entry per CDR3 protein. The sample yields a few hundred thousand distinct CDR3 sequences, about a sixth seen once. Sequenced sample: blood. Receptors were obtained from a woman aged 30 to 39 with Graves' hyperthyroidism. Both conserved end residues are part of each CDR3. The order of the fields is CDR3 length, J gene, D gene, V gene, clone size, CDR3 DNA, CDR3 protein. D genes are given only for firm matches. Only part of the rows carry a size: once, few, many, or a class if the clone is expanded.

cdr3_length: 17; j_call: TRBJ2-3; d_call: TRBD2; v_call: TRBV3-1; clone_size: many; cdr3_nt: TGTGCCAGCAGCCAAGATGGGCTAGCGGGAGGTAAAGATACGCAGTATTTT; cdr3_aa: CASSQDGLAGGKDTQYF
cdr3_length: 13; j_call: TRBJ2-6; d_call: -; v_call: TRBV27; clone_size: many; cdr3_nt: TGTGCCAGCAGGGGATCTGGGGCCAACGTCCTGACTTTC; cdr3_aa: CASRGSGANVLTF
cdr3_length: 14; j_call: TRBJ2-7; d_call: -; v_call: TRBV3-1; clone_size: many; cdr3_nt: TGTGCCAGCAGCCAACATACAGGCACCTACGAGCAGTACTTC; cdr3_aa: CASSQHTGTYEQYF
cdr3_length: 16; j_call: TRBJ2-2; d_call: -; v_call: TRBV2; clone_size: many; cdr3_nt: TGTGCCAGCAGGGGGGGCGGGCGCTCGAACACCGGGGAGCTGTTTTTT; cdr3_aa: CASRGGGRSNTGELFF
cdr3_length: 15; j_call: TRBJ2-7; d_call: TRBD2; v_call: TRBV20-1; clone_size: many; cdr3_nt: TGCAGTGCTAGTAGGACTAGCGGGCCTTCGTACGAGCAGTACTTC; cdr3_aa: CSASRTSGPSYEQYF
cdr3_length: 15; j_call: TRBJ2-1; d_call: TRBD2; v_call: TRBV28; clone_size: many; cdr3_nt: TGTGCCAGCAGCTTAGCGGGTCTGTCCTACAATGAGCAGTTCTTC; cdr3_aa: CASSLAGLSYNEQFF
cdr3_length: 15; j_call: TRBJ2-1; d_call: -; v_call: TRBV15; clone_size: few; cdr3_nt: TGTGCCACCAGCAGAGGTCTACAGGGAGATATTGAGCAGTTCTTC; cdr3_aa: CATSRGLQGDIEQFF
cdr3_length: 15; j_call: TRBJ1-1; d_call: -; v_call: TRBV20-1; clone_size: many; cdr3_nt: TGCAGTGCCCCTGGGGGATATGGGCTCGGCACTGAAGCTTTCTTT; cdr3_aa: CSAPGGYGLGTEAFF
cdr3_length: 16; j_call: TRBJ2-5; d_call: TRBD1; v_call: TRBV11-1; clone_size: many; cdr3_nt: TGTGCCAGCAGTTCCCGGGACAGGGGCCTCCAAGAGACCCAGTACTTC; cdr3_aa: CASSSRDRGLQETQYF
cdr3_length: 16; j_call: TRBJ2-3; d_call: -; v_call: TRBV6-2/TRBV6-3; clone_size: -; cdr3_nt: TGTGCCAGCAGTTACGGAGTGGCCCCTAGCACAGATACGCAGTATTTT; cdr3_aa: CASSYGVAPSTDTQYF
cdr3_length: 12; j_call: TRBJ2-7; d_call: TRBD2; v_call: TRBV20-1; clone_size: many; cdr3_nt: TGCAGTGGCAGCGGGAGGGACTACGAGCAGTACTTC; cdr3_aa: CSGSGRDYEQYF
cdr3_length: 13; j_call: TRBJ2-1; d_call: -; v_call: TRBV9; clone_size: many; cdr3_nt: TGTGCCAGCAGCAGGACCGCCTACAATGAGCAGTTCTTC; cdr3_aa: CASSRTAYNEQFF
cdr3_length: 15; j_call: TRBJ2-1; d_call: TRBD2; v_call: TRBV7-4; clone_size: -; cdr3_nt: TGTGCCAGCAGCTGGGCCGGGACTAGCGGCAATGAGCAGTTCTTC; cdr3_aa: CASSWAGTSGNEQFF
cdr3_length: 15; j_call: TRBJ1-1; d_call: TRBD1; v_call: TRBV6-1; clone_size: -; cdr3_nt: TGTGCCAGCAGTCCTCGGGACAGGGAGAACACTGAAGCTTTCTTT; cdr3_aa: CASSPRDRENTEAFF
cdr3_length: 14; j_call: TRBJ1-5; d_call: TRBD1; v_call: TRBV6-2/TRBV6-3; clone_size: many; cdr3_nt: TGTGCCAGCAGTTACGCAGGGGGTGGTCAGCCCCAGCATTTT; cdr3_aa: CASSYAGGGQPQHF
cdr3_length: 15; j_call: TRBJ2-5; d_call: -; v_call: TRBV14; clone_size: few; cdr3_nt: TGTGCCAGCAGCCAGTTCAGACAAGTACAAGAGACCCAGTACTTC; cdr3_aa: CASSQFRQVQETQYF
cdr3_length: 16; j_call: TRBJ2-5; d_call: TRBD2; v_call: TRBV6-5; clone_size: -; cdr3_nt: TGTGCCAGCAGTTACTCGACCGGACTAGGAGAAGAGACCCAGTACTTC; cdr3_aa: CASSYSTGLGEETQYF
cdr3_length: 16; j_call: TRBJ2-1; d_call: TRBD2; v_call: TRBV28; clone_size: -; cdr3_nt: TGTGCCAGCAGTTTATTACTAGCGGGAGTTAGGAGTGAGCAGTTCTTC; cdr3_aa: CASSLLLAGVRSEQFF
cdr3_length: 18; j_call: TRBJ1-5; d_call: TRBD1; v_call: TRBV6-5; clone_size: -; cdr3_nt: TGTGCCAGCAGTCACGGGGAGGGGGCGGGCTATAGCAATCAGCCCCAGCATTTT; cdr3_aa: CASSHGEGAGYSNQPQHF
cdr3_length: 14; j_call: TRBJ2-7; d_call: -; v_call: TRBV14; clone_size: many; cdr3_nt: TGTGCCAGCAGCCGCTCCGGGGAAACCTACGAGCAGTACTTC; cdr3_aa: CASSRSGETYEQYF
cdr3_length: 15; j_call: TRBJ1-2; d_call: -; v_call: TRBV9; clone_size: -; cdr3_nt: TGTGCCAGCAGCGCACCCGAGGGACGGTTAGGCGGCTACACCTTC; cdr3_aa: CASSAPEGRLGGYTF
cdr3_length: 15; j_call: TRBJ1-2; d_call: TRBD1; v_call: TRBV12-3/TRBV12-4; clone_size: -; cdr3_nt: TGTGCCAGCAGTTCCCCGACAGGGGGCGAGAGAGGCTACACCTTC; cdr3_aa: CASSSPTGGERGYTF
cdr3_length: 14; j_call: TRBJ1-2; d_call: -; v_call: TRBV29-1; clone_size: -; cdr3_nt: TGCAGCGTTCCGAAGGGACTAACCGTCGGTGGCTACACCTTC; cdr3_aa: CSVPKGLTVGGYTF
cdr3_length: 11; j_call: TRBJ2-4; d_call: -; v_call: TRBV24-1; clone_size: -; cdr3_nt: TGTGCCACCAGTGATTCAGGCATTCAGTACTTC; cdr3_aa: CATSDSGIQYF
cdr3_length: 13; j_call: TRBJ1-1; d_call: -; v_call: TRBV20-1; clone_size: many; cdr3_nt: TGCAGTGCTAGAGACCGGGGAAGCCCTGAAGCTTTCTTT; cdr3_aa: CSARDRGSPEAFF
cdr3_length: 14; j_call: TRBJ2-6; d_call: -; v_call: TRBV6-2/TRBV6-3; clone_size: -; cdr3_nt: TGTGCCAGCAGGTTGTGGTCTGGGGCCAACGTCCTGACTTTC; cdr3_aa: CASRLWSGANVLTF
cdr3_length: 19; j_call: TRBJ2-3; d_call: TRBD2; v_call: TRBV4-1; clone_size: few; cdr3_nt: TGCGCCAGCAGTCCTTTACTAGCGGGAGTACGAACGAGCACAGATACGCAGTATTTT; cdr3_aa: CASSPLLAGVRTSTDTQYF
cdr3_length: 15; j_call: TRBJ2-5; d_call: TRBD1; v_call: TRBV6-2/TRBV6-3; clone_size: few; cdr3_nt: TGTGCCAGCAATAGTATAGGGGGCGCCGGAGAGACCCAGTACTTC; cdr3_aa: CASNSIGGAGETQYF
cdr3_length: 15; j_call: TRBJ1-2; d_call: TRBD1; v_call: TRBV5-1; clone_size: few; cdr3_nt: TGCGCCAGCAGCTTCTCGACAGGGCTTAACTATGGCTACACCTTC; cdr3_aa: CASSFSTGLNYGYTF
cdr3_length: 15; j_call: TRBJ1-3; d_call: -; v_call: TRBV9; clone_size: -; cdr3_nt: TGTGCCAGCAGCGCCGAGGGGTTGTCTGGAAACACCATATATTTT; cdr3_aa: CASSAEGLSGNTIYF
cdr3_length: 20; j_call: TRBJ2-3; d_call: -; v_call: TRBV7-8; clone_size: many; cdr3_nt: TGTGCCAGCAGCTTAGTAATTTCTACCCTTCATTTTACTAGCACAGATACGCAGTATTTT; cdr3_aa: CASSLVISTLHFTSTDTQYF
cdr3_length: 14; j_call: TRBJ2-1; d_call: -; v_call: TRBV6-5; clone_size: -; cdr3_nt: TGTGCCAGCAGTTACGACCTTGGTTCCAATGAGCAGTTCTTC; cdr3_aa: CASSYDLGSNEQFF
cdr3_length: 15; j_call: TRBJ2-7; d_call: TRBD2; v_call: TRBV7-9; clone_size: -; cdr3_nt: TGTGCCAGCAGCTCTCGGGAGGCTCGGGGTTACGAGCAGTACTTC; cdr3_aa: CASSSREARGYEQYF
cdr3_length: 15; j_call: TRBJ2-1; d_call: -; v_call: TRBV12-3/TRBV12-4; clone_size: many; cdr3_nt: TGTGCCAGCAGTTTGGGAGGGGGTGGCTACAATGAGCAGTTCTTC; cdr3_aa: CASSLGGGGYNEQFF
cdr3_length: 17; j_call: TRBJ2-1; d_call: -; v_call: TRBV4-3; clone_size: -; cdr3_nt: TGCGCCAGCAGCCAAGAAACGAGGCTAGCGACCGCCAATGAGCAGTTCTTC; cdr3_aa: CASSQETRLATANEQFF
cdr3_length: 13; j_call: TRBJ2-5; d_call: -; v_call: TRBV18; clone_size: many; cdr3_nt: TGTGCCAGCCTTGGCCCCGATCAAGAGACCCAGTACTTC; cdr3_aa: CASLGPDQETQYF
cdr3_length: 13; j_call: TRBJ1-1; d_call: TRBD1; v_call: TRBV6-2/TRBV6-3; clone_size: -; cdr3_nt: TGTGCCAGCGGGACAGGAGGGGACACTGAAGCTTTCTTT; cdr3_aa: CASGTGGDTEAFF
cdr3_length: 16; j_call: TRBJ2-7; d_call: TRBD1; v_call: TRBV7-2; clone_size: many; cdr3_nt: TGTGCCAGCAGCCCGGCCGGGACAGCGGCTTGGTACGAGCAGTACTTC; cdr3_aa: CASSPAGTAAWYEQYF
cdr3_length: 16; j_call: TRBJ1-6; d_call: TRBD1; v_call: TRBV20-1; clone_size: many; cdr3_nt: TGCAGTGCTGTACCGGGACAGGGGGCTGGTCGATCACCCCTCCACTTT; cdr3_aa: CSAVPGQGAGRSPLHF
cdr3_length: 15; j_call: TRBJ2-1; d_call: TRBD2; v_call: TRBV9; clone_size: -; cdr3_nt: TGTGCCAGCAGCGCTGGGACTAGCGGTAAAGGGGAGCAGTTCTTC; cdr3_aa: CASSAGTSGKGEQFF
cdr3_length: 14; j_call: TRBJ2-7; d_call: -; v_call: TRBV9; clone_size: many; cdr3_nt: TGTGCCAGCAGCGTTCGACAGAGCTCCTACGAGCAGTACTTC; cdr3_aa: CASSVRQSSYEQYF
cdr3_length: 14; j_call: TRBJ1-5; d_call: -; v_call: TRBV13; clone_size: many; cdr3_nt: TGTGCCAGCAGCGCCACACAGGGCTGGCCGCCCCAGCATTTT; cdr3_aa: CASSATQGWPPQHF
cdr3_length: 12; j_call: TRBJ2-1; d_call: TRBD2; v_call: TRBV27; clone_size: many; cdr3_nt: TGTGGGAGCGGGGAGCCTTACAATGAGCAGTTCTTC; cdr3_aa: CGSGEPYNEQFF
cdr3_length: 15; j_call: TRBJ1-1; d_call: TRBD1; v_call: TRBV4-1; clone_size: -; cdr3_nt: TGCGCCAGCAGCCTCCAGGGACAGGCGGAGACTGAAGCTTTCTTT; cdr3_aa: CASSLQGQAETEAFF
cdr3_length: 16; j_call: TRBJ2-2; d_call: TRBD1; v_call: TRBV7-3; clone_size: few; cdr3_nt: TGTGCCAGCAGCCGCGGGACAGGGGGGAACACCGGGGAGCTGTTTTTT; cdr3_aa: CASSRGTGGNTGELFF
cdr3_length: 15; j_call: TRBJ2-1; d_call: -; v_call: TRBV20-1; clone_size: many; cdr3_nt: TGCAGTGCTAGAGAGTGGCACTCTCTCTACAATGAGCAGTTCTTC; cdr3_aa: CSAREWHSLYNEQFF
cdr3_length: 13; j_call: TRBJ1-1; d_call: -; v_call: TRBV27; clone_size: many; cdr3_nt: TGTGCCAGCAGTTTCAACCTGAACACTGAAGCTTTCTTT; cdr3_aa: CASSFNLNTEAFF
cdr3_length: 14; j_call: TRBJ2-2; d_call: -; v_call: TRBV11-2; clone_size: -; cdr3_nt: TGTGCCAGCAGCTTCTGGGGGGACGGCGGGGAGCTGTTTTTT; cdr3_aa: CASSFWGDGGELFF
cdr3_length: 12; j_call: TRBJ1-1; d_call: TRBD1; v_call: TRBV20-1; clone_size: many; cdr3_nt: TGCAGTGCTAGCAGGGGGCACACTGAAGCTTTCTTT; cdr3_aa: CSASRGHTEAFF
cdr3_length: 17; j_call: TRBJ1-2; d_call: TRBD1; v_call: TRBV9; clone_size: many; cdr3_nt: TGTGCCAGCAGCGGACAGGGACAGAACGAAGCTAACTATGGCTACACCTTC; cdr3_aa: CASSGQGQNEANYGYTF
cdr3_length: 14; j_call: TRBJ1-1; d_call: -; v_call: TRBV12-3/TRBV12-4; clone_size: many; cdr3_nt: TGTGCCAGCAGTTTTGCCTTGATGAACACTGAAGCTTTCTTT; cdr3_aa: CASSFALMNTEAFF
cdr3_length: 14; j_call: TRBJ2-7; d_call: -; v_call: TRBV27; clone_size: many; cdr3_nt: TGTGCCAGCAGTTCGGTGGGAGGCTCCTACGAGCAGTACTTC; cdr3_aa: CASSSVGGSYEQYF
cdr3_length: 18; j_call: TRBJ2-2; d_call: -; v_call: TRBV19; clone_size: few; cdr3_nt: TGTGCCAGTAGTTTAAAGGCCTCTTTTAAGGAGTTGACCGGGGAGCTGTTTTTT; cdr3_aa: CASSLKASFKELTGELFF
cdr3_length: 15; j_call: TRBJ2-7; d_call: -; v_call: TRBV6-1; clone_size: many; cdr3_nt: TGTGCCAGCAGTGAAGCGGGTTCTATCGACTACGAGCAGTACTTC; cdr3_aa: CASSEAGSIDYEQYF
cdr3_length: 17; j_call: TRBJ2-6; d_call: TRBD2; v_call: TRBV10-3; clone_size: -; cdr3_nt: TGTGCCATCAGCGGGGGGTCGATCTCGGGTGGGGCCAACGTCCTGACTTTC; cdr3_aa: CAISGGSISGGANVLTF
cdr3_length: 15; j_call: TRBJ2-3; d_call: TRBD1; v_call: TRBV24-1; clone_size: few; cdr3_nt: TGTGCCACCAGTGACCTCGGGACAGGCCCAGATACGCAGTATTTT; cdr3_aa: CATSDLGTGPDTQYF
cdr3_length: 15; j_call: TRBJ1-5; d_call: -; v_call: TRBV12-3/TRBV12-4; clone_size: many; cdr3_nt: TGTGCCAGCACCTACCGGGTAGGGTCGGCCCAGCCCCAGCATTTT; cdr3_aa: CASTYRVGSAQPQHF
cdr3_length: 15; j_call: TRBJ2-7; d_call: TRBD1; v_call: TRBV5-1; clone_size: many; cdr3_nt: TGCGCCAGCAGCTACTGGACAGGGGAATCTCGCGAGCAGTACTTC; cdr3_aa: CASSYWTGESREQYF
cdr3_length: 15; j_call: TRBJ2-2; d_call: TRBD2; v_call: TRBV20-1; clone_size: many; cdr3_nt: TGCAGTGCTAGATGGGGGGGAGTAGGCACCGGGGAGCTGTTTTTT; cdr3_aa: CSARWGGVGTGELFF
cdr3_length: 14; j_call: TRBJ1-4; d_call: -; v_call: TRBV3-1; clone_size: many; cdr3_nt: TGTGCCAGCAGCCAATCGGGCGACAATGAAAAACTGTTTTTT; cdr3_aa: CASSQSGDNEKLFF